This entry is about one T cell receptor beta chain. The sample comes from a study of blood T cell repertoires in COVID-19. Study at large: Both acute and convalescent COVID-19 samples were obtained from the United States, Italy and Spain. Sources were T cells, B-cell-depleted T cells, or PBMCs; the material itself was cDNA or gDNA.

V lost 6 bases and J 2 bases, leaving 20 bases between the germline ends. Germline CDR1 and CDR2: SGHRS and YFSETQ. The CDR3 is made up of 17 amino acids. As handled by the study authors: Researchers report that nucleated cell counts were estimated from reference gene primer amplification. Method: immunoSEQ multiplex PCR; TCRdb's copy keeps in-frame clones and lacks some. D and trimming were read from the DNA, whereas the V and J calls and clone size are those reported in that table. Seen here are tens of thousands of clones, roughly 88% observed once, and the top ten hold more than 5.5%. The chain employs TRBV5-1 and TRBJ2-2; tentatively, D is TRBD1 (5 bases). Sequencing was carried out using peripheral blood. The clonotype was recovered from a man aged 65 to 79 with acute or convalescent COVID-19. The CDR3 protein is CASKALWQGSNTGELFF. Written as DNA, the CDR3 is TGCGCCAGCAAGGCTCTATGGCAGGGCAGTAACACCGGGGAGCTGTTTTTT.